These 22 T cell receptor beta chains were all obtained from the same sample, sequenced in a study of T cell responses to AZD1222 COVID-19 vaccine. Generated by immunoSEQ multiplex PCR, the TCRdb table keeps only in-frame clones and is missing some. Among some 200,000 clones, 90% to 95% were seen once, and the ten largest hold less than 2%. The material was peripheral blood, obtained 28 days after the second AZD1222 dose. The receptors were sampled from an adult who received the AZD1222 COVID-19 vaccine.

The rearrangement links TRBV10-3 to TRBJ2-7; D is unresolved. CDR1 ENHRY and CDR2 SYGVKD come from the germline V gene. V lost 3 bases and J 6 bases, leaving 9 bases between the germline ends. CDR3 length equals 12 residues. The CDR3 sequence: CAISDPDREQYF. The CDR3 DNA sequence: TGTGCCATCAGTGACCCAGACCGCGAGCAGTACTTC.

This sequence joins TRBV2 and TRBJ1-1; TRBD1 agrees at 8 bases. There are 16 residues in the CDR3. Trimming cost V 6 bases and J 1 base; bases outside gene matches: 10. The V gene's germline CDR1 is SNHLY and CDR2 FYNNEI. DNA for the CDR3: TGTGCCAGCAGCGGACAGGGTGGTGTTGGGAACACTGAAGCTTTCTTT. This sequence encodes CASSGQGGVGNTEAFF.

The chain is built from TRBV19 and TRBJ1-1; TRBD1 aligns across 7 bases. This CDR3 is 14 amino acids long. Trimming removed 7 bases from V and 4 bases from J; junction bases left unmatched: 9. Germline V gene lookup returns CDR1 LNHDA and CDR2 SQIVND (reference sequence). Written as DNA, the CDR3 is TGTGCCAGTACCACGGGCAGGGGGGCCACTGAAGCTTTCTTT. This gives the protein CASTTGRGATEAFF.

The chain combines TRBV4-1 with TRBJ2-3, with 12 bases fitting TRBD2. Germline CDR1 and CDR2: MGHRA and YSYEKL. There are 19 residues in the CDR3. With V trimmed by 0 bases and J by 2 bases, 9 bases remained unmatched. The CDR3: CASSQDSTSGRTYTDTQYF. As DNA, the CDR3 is TGCGCCAGCAGCCAAGATAGCACTAGCGGGAGGACGTACACAGATACGCAGTATTTT.

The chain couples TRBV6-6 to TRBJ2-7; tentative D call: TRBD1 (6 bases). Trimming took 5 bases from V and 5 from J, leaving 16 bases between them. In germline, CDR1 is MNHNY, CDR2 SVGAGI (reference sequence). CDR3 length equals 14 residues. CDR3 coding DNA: TGTGCCAGCAGTAAACAGGGATTCTCAGACGAGCAGTACTTC. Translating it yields CASSKQGFSDEQYF.

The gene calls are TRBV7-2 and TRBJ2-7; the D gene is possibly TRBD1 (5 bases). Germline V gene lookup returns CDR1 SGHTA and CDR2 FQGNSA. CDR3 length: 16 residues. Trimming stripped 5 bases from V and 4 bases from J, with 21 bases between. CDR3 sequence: CASSPGPPAKGYEQYF. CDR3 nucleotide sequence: TGTGCCAGCAGCCCTGGTCCGCCAGCCAAGGGGTACGAGCAGTACTTC.

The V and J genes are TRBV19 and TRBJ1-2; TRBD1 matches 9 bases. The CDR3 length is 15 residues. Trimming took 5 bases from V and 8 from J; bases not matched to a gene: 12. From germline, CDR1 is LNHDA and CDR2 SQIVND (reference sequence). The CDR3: CASSPGTGGDSGYTF. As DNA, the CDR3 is TGTGCCAGTAGTCCGGGAACAGGGGGCGACTCGGGCTACACCTTC.

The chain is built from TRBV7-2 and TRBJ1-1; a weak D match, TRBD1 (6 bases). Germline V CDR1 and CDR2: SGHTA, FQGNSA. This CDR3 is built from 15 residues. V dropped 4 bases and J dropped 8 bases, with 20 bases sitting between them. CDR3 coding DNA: TGTGCCAGCAGCTCGGGAGGTACAGGGAAAACAGAAGCTTTCTTT. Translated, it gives CASSSGGTGKTEAFF. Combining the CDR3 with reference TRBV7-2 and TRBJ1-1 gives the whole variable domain GAGVSQSPSNKVTEKGKDVELRCDPISGHTALYWYRQSLGQGLEFLIYFQGNSAPDKSGLPSDRFSAERTGGSVSTLTIQRTQQEDSAVYLCASSSGGTGKTEAFFGQGTRLTVV.

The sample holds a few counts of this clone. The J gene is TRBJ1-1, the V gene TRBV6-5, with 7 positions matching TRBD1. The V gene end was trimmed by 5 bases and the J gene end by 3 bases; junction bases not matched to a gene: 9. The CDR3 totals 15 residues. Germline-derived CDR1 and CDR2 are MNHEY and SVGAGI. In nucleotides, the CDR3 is TGTGCCAGCAGTCGTCCGACAGGGTCGCACACTGAAGCTTTCTTT. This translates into CASSRPTGSHTEAFF.

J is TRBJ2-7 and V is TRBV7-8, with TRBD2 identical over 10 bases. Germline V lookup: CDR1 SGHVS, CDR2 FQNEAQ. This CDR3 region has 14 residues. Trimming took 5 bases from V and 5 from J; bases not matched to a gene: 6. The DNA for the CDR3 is TGTGCCAGCAGCCCGCTAGCGGGAGTGAACGAGCAGTACTTC. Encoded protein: CASSPLAGVNEQYF.

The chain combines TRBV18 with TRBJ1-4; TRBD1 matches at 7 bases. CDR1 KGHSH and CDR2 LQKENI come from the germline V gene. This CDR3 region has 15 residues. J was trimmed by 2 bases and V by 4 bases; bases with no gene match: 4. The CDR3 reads CASSRQTGTNEKLFF. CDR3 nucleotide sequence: TGTGCCAGCTCACGACAGACAGGGACTAATGAAAAACTGTTTTTT.

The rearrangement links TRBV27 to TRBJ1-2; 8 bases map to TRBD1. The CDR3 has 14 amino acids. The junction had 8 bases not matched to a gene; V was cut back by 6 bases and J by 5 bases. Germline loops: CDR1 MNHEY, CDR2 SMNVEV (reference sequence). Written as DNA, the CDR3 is TGTGCCAGCAGCCTCGACAGGGGCCTTTATGGCTACACCTTC. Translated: CASSLDRGLYGYTF.

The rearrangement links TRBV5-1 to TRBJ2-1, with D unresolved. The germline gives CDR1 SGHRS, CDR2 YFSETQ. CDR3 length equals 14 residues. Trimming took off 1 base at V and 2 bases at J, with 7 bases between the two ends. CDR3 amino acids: CASSLTVAYNEQFF. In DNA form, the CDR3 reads TGCGCCAGCAGCTTGACAGTTGCCTACAATGAGCAGTTCTTC.

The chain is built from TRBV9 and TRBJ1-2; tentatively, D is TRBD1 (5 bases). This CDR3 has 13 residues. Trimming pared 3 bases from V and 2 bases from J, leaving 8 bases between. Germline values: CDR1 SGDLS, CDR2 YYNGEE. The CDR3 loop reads CASSEQGNYGYTF. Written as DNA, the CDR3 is TGTGCCAGCAGCGAGCAGGGAAACTATGGCTACACCTTC. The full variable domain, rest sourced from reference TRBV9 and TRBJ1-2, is DSGVTQTPKHLITATGQRVTLRCSPRSGDLSVYWYQQSLDQGLQFLIQYYNGEERAKGNILERFSAQQFPDLHSELNLSSLELGDSALYFCASSEQGNYGYTFGSGTRLTVV.

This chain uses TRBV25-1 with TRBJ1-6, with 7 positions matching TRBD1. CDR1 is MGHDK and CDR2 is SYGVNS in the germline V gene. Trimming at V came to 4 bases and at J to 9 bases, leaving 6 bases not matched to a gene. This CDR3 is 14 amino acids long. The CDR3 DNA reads TGTGCCAGCAGTGGACAGGGAAACGGTTCACCCCTCCACTTT. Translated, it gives CASSGQGNGSPLHF.

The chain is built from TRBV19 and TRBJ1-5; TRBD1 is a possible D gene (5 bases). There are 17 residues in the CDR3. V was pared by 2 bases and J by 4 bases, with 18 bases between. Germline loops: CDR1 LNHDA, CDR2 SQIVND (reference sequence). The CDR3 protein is CASSIFGQGTVNQPQHF. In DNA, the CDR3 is TGTGCCAGTAGTATATTCGGGCAGGGAACAGTGAATCAGCCCCAGCATTTT.

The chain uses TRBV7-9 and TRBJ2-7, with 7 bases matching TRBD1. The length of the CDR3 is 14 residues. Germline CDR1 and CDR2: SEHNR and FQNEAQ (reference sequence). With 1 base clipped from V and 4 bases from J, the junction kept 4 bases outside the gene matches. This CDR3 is CASSLVGGLYEQYF. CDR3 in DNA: TGTGCCAGCAGCTTAGTAGGGGGCCTATACGAGCAGTACTTC. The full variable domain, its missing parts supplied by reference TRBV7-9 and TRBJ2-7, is DTGVSQNPRHKITKRGQNVTFRCDPISEHNRLYWYRQTLGQGPEFLTYFQNEAQLEKSRLLSDRFSAERPKGSFSTLEIQRTEQGDSAMYLCASSLVGGLYEQYFGPGTRLTVT.

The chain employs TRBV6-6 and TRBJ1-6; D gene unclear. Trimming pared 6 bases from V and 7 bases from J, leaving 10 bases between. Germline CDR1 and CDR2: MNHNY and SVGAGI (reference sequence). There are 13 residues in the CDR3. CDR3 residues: CASSTNSNSPLHF. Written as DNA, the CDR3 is TGTGCCAGCAGCACTAATAGCAATTCACCCCTCCACTTT.

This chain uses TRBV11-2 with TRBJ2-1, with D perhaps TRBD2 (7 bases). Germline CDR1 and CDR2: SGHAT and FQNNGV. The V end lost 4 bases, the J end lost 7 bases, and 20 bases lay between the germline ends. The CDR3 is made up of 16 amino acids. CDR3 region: CASSSSRWGRGNEQFF. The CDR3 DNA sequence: TGTGCCAGCAGCTCGAGCCGTTGGGGGCGGGGGAATGAGCAGTTCTTC.

The CDR3 DNA sequence: TGTGCCAGCAGCCCTCGGGAGAGGAGCTACGAGCAGTACTTC. This sequence encodes CASSPRERSYEQYF. V is TRBV14 and J is TRBJ2-7; D may be TRBD2 (6 bases). Between the trimmed V and J ends, which lost 4 bases and 3 bases, there was a span of 13 bases. The CDR3 is 14 residues long. In germline, CDR1 is SGHDN, CDR2 FVKESK.

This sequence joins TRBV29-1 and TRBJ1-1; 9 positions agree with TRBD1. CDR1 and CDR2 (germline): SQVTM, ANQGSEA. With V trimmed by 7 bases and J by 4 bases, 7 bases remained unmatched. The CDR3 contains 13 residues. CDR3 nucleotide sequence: TGCAGCGCTCGGGACAGGGAGGGCACTGAAGCTTTCTTT. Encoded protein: CSARDREGTEAFF. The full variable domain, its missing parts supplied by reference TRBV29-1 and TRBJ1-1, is SAVISQKPSRDICQRGTSLTIQCQVDSQVTMMFWYRQQPGQSLTLIATANQGSEATYESGFVIDKFPISRPNLTFSTLTVSNMSPEDSSIYLCSARDREGTEAFFGQGTRLTVV.

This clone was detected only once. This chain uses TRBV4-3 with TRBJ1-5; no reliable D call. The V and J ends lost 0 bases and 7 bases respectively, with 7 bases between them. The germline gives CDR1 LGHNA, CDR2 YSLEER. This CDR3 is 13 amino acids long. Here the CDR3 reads CASSQDLEQPQHF. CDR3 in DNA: TGCGCCAGCAGCCAAGACCTGGAGCAGCCCCAGCATTTT.